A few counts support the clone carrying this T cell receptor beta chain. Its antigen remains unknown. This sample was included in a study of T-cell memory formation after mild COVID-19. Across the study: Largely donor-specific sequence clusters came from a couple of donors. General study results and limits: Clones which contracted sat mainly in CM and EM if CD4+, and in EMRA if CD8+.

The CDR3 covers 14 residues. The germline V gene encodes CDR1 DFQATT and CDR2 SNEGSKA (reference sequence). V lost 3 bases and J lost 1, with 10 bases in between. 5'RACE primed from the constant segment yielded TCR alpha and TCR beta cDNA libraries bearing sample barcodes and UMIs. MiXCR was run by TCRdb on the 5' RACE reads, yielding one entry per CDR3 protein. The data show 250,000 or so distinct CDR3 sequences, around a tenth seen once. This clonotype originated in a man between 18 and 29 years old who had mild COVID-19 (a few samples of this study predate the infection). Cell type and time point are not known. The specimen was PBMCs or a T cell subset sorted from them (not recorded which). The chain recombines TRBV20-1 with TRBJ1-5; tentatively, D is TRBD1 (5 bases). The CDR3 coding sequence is TGCAGTGCTAGCGAGGGGTTGAGCAATCAGCCCCAGCATTTT. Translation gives CSASEGLSNQPQHF.